These 15 T cell receptor beta chains share one sample of origin, sequenced in a study of blood T cell repertoires in COVID-19. Using immunoSEQ multiplex PCR, the repertoire was profiled, and TCRdb retains in-frame clones only, with some absent. This table holds fewer than 35,000 clones, approximately 82% found once. Sequencing used peripheral blood. These TCRs come from a man at least 80 years old with active or convalescent COVID-19.

In this sample, this clone turned up once. This sequence joins TRBV6-6 and TRBJ1-3; TRBD1 aligns across 7 bases. J was trimmed by 1 base and V by 10 bases; bases with no gene match: 10. CDR1 MNHNY and CDR2 SVGAGI come from the germline V gene (reference sequence). The CDR3 length is 15 residues. As DNA, the CDR3 is TGTGCCACGTCCCGGGACAGAGTATCTGGAAACACCATATATTTT. The encoded protein is CATSRDRVSGNTIYF.

The chain recombines TRBV6-5 with TRBJ2-1; 11 nucleotides match TRBD2. The CDR3 loop spans 16 amino acids. Germline loops: CDR1 MNHEY, CDR2 SVGAGI. Losses at the gene ends were 4 bases for V and 4 bases for J; bases not matched to a gene: 6. The CDR3 coding sequence is TGTGCCAGCAGTTTCCGGACTAGCGGGTTATACAATGAGCAGTTCTTC. This codes for CASSFRTSGLYNEQFF.

V usage is TRBV18 and J usage is TRBJ1-2, with D unresolved. This CDR3 has 13 amino acids. CDR1 is KGHSH, CDR2 LQKENI, per germline. The V and J ends lost 4 bases and 4 bases respectively, with 10 bases between them. The CDR3, as DNA: TGTGCCAGCTCACAAGCCAGGCTCTATGGCTACACCTTC. Protein sequence: CASSQARLYGYTF. Full variable domain (rest looked up from reference TRBV18 and TRBJ1-2): NAGVMQNPRHLVRRRGQEARLRCSPMKGHSHVYWYRQLPEEGLKFMVYLQKENIIDESGMPKERFSAEFPKEGPSILRIQQVVRGDSAAYFCASSQARLYGYTFGSGTRLTVV.

The chain recombines TRBV2 with TRBJ1-5; D is perhaps TRBD1 (5 bases). CDR3 length equals 15 residues. Germline-derived CDR1 and CDR2 are SNHLY and FYNNEI. Trimming stripped 6 bases from V and 4 bases from J, with 16 bases between. CDR3 residues: CASRKDRIQNQPQHF. For the CDR3, the DNA is TGTGCCAGCAGAAAAGACAGAATTCAGAATCAGCCCCAGCATTTT.

The chain has TRBV7-6 and TRBJ1-1; 8 bases fit TRBD1. Germline CDR1 SGHVS, CDR2 FNYEAQ. The CDR3 has 18 amino acids. V lost 1 base and J lost 0; bases outside the gene matches: 10. CDR3 region: CASSLVQTGGPMNTEAFF. CDR3 in DNA: TGTGCCAGCAGCTTAGTCCAAACAGGGGGGCCCATGAACACTGAAGCTTTCTTT.

The chain combines TRBV2 with TRBJ2-7, with 9 bases identical to TRBD1. CDR1 and CDR2 (germline): SNHLY, FYNNEI. V was clipped by 6 bases and J by 2 bases; unmatched bases: 5. The CDR3 has 14 amino acids. CDR3 nucleotides: TGTGCCAGCAGGATGACAGGGGGGGCCTACGAGCAGTACTTC. Translation gives CASRMTGGAYEQYF.

The chain employs TRBV19 and TRBJ1-5; weak D call: TRBD1 (6 bases). Germline V gene sequence: CDR1 LNHDA, CDR2 SQIVND (reference sequence). The ends were cut back, 5 bases at V and 6 bases at J, with 17 bases in the middle. This CDR3 is 15 amino acids long. In DNA, the CDR3 is TGTGCCAGTAGTGGACCCACAGGGACGGGTCAGCCCCAGCATTTT. This sequence encodes CASSGPTGTGQPQHF.

The gene calls are TRBV7-2 and TRBJ1-2; the D gene is possibly TRBD1 (6 bases). V was cut by 9 bases and J by 1 base, with 18 bases left in between. CDR3 length: 15 amino acids. Germline CDR1 and CDR2: SGHTA and FQGNSA. The chain's CDR3 is CASLPQGTLNYGYTF. CDR3 nucleotides: TGTGCCAGTCTCCCACAGGGCACTCTTAACTATGGCTACACCTTC.

The CDR3 here is CASSLGTSPKRSSYEQYF. CDR3 bases: TGTGCCAGCAGCCTTGGGACTAGCCCTAAGAGGAGCTCCTACGAGCAGTACTTC. The rearrangement links TRBV4-2 to TRBJ2-7; TRBD2 aligns across 9 bases. The germline gives CDR1 LGHNA, CDR2 YNFKEQ. The CDR3 length is 18 residues. Trimming took 4 bases from V and 0 from J; bases not matched to a gene: 13.

This chain joins TRBV2 and TRBJ2-1; 11 positions agree with TRBD1. The ends lost 6 bases at V and 0 bases at J; junction bases unmatched: 1. Germline V gives CDR1 SNHLY, CDR2 FYNNEI. CDR3 size: 15 residues. CDR3 sequence: CASRGTGGSYNEQFF. CDR3 DNA sequence: TGTGCCAGCAGGGGGACAGGGGGCTCCTACAATGAGCAGTTCTTC.

The CDR3 is CASSLSPSGDSLDTQYF. CDR3 DNA sequence: TGTGCCAGCAGTTTATCCCCCAGCGGGGATTCCTTAGATACGCAGTATTTT. This chain uses TRBV28 with TRBJ2-3, with 7 bases matching TRBD2. This CDR3 is 17 amino acids long. With 1 base clipped from V and 5 bases from J, the junction kept 12 bases outside the gene matches. Per the germline V gene, CDR1 is MDHEN and CDR2 is SYDVKM.

This rearrangement joins TRBV2 to TRBJ2-7; the match to TRBD2 covers 10 bases. CDR3 size: 17 residues. Germline CDR1 reads SNHLY; CDR2 reads FYNNEI. The V segment lost 6 bases and the J segment 2 bases; nucleotides outside the gene matches: 13. The CDR3 here is CASRPSGRAGRTYEQYF. CDR3 nucleotides: TGTGCCAGCAGGCCCAGCGGGAGGGCCGGCAGGACCTACGAGCAGTACTTC.

The J gene is TRBJ2-5, the V gene TRBV3-1 (or the pseudogene TRBV3-2); tentatively, D is TRBD2 (6 bases). The CDR3 loop spans 16 amino acids. Germline CDR1 LGHDT, CDR2 YNNKEL (reference sequence). V dropped 1 base and J dropped 7 bases, with 19 bases sitting between them. The CDR3 sequence is CASSQGIDGGVRTQYF. The DNA of the CDR3 is TGTGCCAGCAGCCAAGGCATAGATGGCGGGGTGAGGACCCAGTACTTC.

V is TRBV20-1 and J is TRBJ2-1, with D tentatively TRBD1 (5 bases). The CDR3 contains 11 residues. V was pared by 5 bases and J by 7 bases, with 9 bases between. The V gene's germline CDR1 is DFQATT and CDR2 SNEGSKA (reference sequence). CDR3 protein: CSAPGRNEQFF. Here the CDR3 DNA reads TGCAGTGCTCCAGGGCGAAATGAGCAGTTCTTC.

The chain is built from TRBV5-1 and TRBJ2-2; 8 bases are a match to TRBD2. With V trimmed by 4 bases and J by 6 bases, 17 bases remained unmatched. Germline V lookup: CDR1 SGHRS, CDR2 YFSETQ. The CDR3 sequence is 18 residues long. CDR3 loop: CASSPQSGSQVKAGELFF. Here the CDR3 DNA reads TGCGCCAGCAGCCCCCAAAGCGGGAGCCAAGTAAAAGCCGGGGAGCTGTTTTTT. The complete variable domain, with remaining parts taken from reference TRBV5-1 and TRBJ2-2, reads KAGVTQTPRYLIKTRGQQVTLSCSPISGHRSVSWYQQTPGQGLQFLFEYFSETQRNKGNFPGRFSGRQFSNSRSEMNVSTLELGDSALYLCASSPQSGSQVKAGELFFGEGSRLTVL.